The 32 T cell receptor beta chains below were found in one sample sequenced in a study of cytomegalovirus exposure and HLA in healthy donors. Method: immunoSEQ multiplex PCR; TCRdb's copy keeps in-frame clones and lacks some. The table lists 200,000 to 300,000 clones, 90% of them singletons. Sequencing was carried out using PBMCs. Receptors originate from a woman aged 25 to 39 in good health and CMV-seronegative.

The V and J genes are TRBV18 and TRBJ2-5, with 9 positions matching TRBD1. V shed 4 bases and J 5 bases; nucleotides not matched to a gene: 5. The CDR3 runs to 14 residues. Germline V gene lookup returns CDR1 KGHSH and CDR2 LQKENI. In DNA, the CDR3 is TGTGCCAGCTCACGGGACAGGGTGATGGAGACCCAGTACTTC. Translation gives CASSRDRVMETQYF. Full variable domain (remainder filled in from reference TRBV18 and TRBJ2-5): NAGVMQNPRHLVRRRGQEARLRCSPMKGHSHVYWYRQLPEEGLKFMVYLQKENIIDESGMPKERFSAEFPKEGPSILRIQQVVRGDSAAYFCASSRDRVMETQYFGPGTRLLVL.

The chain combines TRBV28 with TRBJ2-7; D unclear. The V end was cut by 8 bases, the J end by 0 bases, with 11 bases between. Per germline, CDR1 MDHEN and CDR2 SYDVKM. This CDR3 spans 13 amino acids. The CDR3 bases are TGTGCCAGCCGCGCGGCCCTCTCCTACGAGCAGTACTTC. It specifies CASRAALSYEQYF.

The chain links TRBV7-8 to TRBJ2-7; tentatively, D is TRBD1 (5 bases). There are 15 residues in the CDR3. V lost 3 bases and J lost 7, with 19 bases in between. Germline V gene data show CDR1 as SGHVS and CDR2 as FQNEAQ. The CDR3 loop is CASSFFDQGRQEQYF. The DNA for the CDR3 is TGTGCCAGCAGCTTCTTCGACCAGGGCCGCCAAGAGCAGTACTTC.

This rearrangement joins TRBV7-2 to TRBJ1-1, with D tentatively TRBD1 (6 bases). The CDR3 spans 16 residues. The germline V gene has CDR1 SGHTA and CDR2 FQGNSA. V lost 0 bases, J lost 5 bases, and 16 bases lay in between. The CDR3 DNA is TGTGCCAGCAGCTTAGCTCTGGGCAGGGGAGGGACTGAAGCTTTCTTT. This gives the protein CASSLALGRGGTEAFF.

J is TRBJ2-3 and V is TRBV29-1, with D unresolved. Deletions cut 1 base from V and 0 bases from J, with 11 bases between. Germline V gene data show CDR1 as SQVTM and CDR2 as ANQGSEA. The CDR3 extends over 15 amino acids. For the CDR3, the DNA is TGCAGCGTTGAAGGTTACCGCACTAGCACAGATACGCAGTATTTT. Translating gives CSVEGYRTSTDTQYF.

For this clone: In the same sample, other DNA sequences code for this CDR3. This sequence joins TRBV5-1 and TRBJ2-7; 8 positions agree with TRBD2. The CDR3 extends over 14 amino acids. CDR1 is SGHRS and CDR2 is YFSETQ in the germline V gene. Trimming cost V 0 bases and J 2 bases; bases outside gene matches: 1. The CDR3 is CASSLVSGTYEQYF. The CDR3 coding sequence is TGCGCCAGCAGCTTGGTTAGCGGGACCTACGAGCAGTACTTC.

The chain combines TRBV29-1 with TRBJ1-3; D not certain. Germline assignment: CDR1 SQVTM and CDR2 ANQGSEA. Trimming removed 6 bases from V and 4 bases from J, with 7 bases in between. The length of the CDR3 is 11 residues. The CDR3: CSVEYGNTIYF. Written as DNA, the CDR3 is TGCAGCGTAGAATACGGAAACACCATATATTTT.

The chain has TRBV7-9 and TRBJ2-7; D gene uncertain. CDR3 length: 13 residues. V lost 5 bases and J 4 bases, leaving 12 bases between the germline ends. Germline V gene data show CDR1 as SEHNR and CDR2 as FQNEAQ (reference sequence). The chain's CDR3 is CASSISGPYEQYF. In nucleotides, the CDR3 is TGTGCCAGCAGCATTTCAGGCCCATACGAGCAGTACTTC.

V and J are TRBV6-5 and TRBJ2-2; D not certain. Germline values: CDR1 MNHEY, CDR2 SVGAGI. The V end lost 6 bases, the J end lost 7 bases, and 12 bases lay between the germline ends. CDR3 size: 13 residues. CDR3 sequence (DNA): TGTGCCAGCAGACTCCGACGGAGCGGGGAGCTGTTTTTT. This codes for CASRLRRSGELFF.

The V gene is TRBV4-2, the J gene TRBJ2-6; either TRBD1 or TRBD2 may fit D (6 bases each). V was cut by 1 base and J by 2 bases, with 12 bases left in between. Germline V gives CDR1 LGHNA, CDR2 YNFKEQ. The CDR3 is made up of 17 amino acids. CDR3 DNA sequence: TGTGCCAGCAGCCAAGCCGAGGGGGGCGCTGGGGCCAACGTCCTGACTTTC. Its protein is CASSQAEGGAGANVLTF.

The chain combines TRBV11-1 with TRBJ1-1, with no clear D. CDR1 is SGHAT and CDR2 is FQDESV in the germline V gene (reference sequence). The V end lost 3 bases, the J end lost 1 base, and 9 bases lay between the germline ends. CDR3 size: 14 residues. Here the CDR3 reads CASSLPRQNTEAFF. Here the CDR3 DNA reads TGTGCCAGCAGCTTGCCACGACAGAACACTGAAGCTTTCTTT.

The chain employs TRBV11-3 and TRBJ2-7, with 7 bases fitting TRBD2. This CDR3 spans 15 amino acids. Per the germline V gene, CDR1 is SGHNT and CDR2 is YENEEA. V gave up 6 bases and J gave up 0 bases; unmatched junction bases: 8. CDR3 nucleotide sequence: TGTGCCAGCAGTCAAGCGGGAACCAGCTCCTACGAGCAGTACTTC. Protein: CASSQAGTSSYEQYF.

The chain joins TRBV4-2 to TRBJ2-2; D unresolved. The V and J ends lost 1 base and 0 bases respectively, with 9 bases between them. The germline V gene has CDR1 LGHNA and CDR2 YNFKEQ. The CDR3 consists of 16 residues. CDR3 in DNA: TGTGCCAGCAGCCAAGTCGACTTCGCGAACACCGGGGAGCTGTTTTTT. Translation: CASSQVDFANTGELFF.

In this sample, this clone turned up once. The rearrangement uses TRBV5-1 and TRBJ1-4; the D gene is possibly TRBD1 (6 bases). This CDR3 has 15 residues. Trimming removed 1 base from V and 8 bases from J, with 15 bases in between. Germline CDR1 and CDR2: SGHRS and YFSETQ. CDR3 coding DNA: TGCGCCAGCAGCTTGTCAGGGGCAATAAACGAAAAACTGTTTTTT. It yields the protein CASSLSGAINEKLFF.

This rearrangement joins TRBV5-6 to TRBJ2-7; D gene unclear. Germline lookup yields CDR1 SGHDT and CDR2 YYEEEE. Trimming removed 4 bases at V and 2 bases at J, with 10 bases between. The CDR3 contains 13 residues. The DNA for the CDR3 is TGTGCCAGCAGCGGGATAGTTACCTACGAGCAGTACTTC. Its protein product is CASSGIVTYEQYF.

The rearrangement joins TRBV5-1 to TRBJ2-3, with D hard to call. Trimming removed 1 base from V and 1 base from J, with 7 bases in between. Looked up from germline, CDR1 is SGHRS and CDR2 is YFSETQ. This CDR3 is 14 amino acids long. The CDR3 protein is CASSLLGGTDTQYF. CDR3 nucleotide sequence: TGCGCCAGCAGCTTGTTGGGTGGCACAGATACGCAGTATTTT.

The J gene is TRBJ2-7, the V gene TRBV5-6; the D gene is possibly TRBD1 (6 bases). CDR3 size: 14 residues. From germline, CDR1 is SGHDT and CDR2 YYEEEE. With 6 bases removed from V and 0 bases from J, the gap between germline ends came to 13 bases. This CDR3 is CASNRQVLSYEQYF. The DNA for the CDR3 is TGTGCCAGCAACAGACAGGTCCTCTCCTACGAGCAGTACTTC.

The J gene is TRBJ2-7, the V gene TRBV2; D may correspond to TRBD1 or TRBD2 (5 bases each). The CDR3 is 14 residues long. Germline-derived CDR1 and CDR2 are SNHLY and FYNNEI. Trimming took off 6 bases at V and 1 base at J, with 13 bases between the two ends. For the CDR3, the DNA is TGTGCCAGCAGGACCGGGACGGCATCCTACGAGCAGTACTTC. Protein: CASRTGTASYEQYF. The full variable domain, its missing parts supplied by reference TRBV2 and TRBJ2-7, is EPEVTQTPSHQVTQMGQEVILRCVPISNHLYFYWYRQILGQKVEFLVSFYNNEISEKSEIFDDQFSVERPDGSNFTLKIRSTKLEDSAMYFCASRTGTASYEQYFGPGTRLTVT.

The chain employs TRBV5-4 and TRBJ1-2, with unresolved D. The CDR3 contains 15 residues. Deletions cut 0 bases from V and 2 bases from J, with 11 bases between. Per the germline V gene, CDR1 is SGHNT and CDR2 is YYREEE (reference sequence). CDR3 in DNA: TGTGCCAGCAGCTTGGCCGGTGCGGGAAACTATGGCTACACCTTC. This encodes CASSLAGAGNYGYTF.

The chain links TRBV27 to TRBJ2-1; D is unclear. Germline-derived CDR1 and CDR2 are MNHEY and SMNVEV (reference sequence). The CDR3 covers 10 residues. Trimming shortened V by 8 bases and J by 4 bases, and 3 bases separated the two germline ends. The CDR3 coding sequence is TGTGCCAGCGGTTACAATGAGCAGTTCTTC. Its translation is CASGYNEQFF.

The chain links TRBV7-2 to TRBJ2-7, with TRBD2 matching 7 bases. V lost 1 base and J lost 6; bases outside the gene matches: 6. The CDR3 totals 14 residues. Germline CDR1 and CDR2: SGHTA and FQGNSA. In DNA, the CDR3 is TGTGCCAGCAGCTTAGGGCGGGGGACCGGCGAGCAGTACTTC. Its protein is CASSLGRGTGEQYF.

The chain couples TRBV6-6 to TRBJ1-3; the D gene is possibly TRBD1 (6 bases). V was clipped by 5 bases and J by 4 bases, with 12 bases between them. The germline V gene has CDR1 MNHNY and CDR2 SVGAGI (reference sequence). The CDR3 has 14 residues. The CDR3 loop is CASSNRVSGNTIYF. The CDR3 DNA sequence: TGTGCCAGCAGTAACAGGGTGTCCGGAAACACCATATATTTT.

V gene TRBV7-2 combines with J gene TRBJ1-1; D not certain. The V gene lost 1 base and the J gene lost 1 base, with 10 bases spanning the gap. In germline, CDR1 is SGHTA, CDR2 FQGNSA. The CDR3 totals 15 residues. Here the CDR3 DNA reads TGTGCCAGCAGCTTAGAGTTTAGTACGAACACTGAAGCTTTCTTT. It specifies CASSLEFSTNTEAFF.

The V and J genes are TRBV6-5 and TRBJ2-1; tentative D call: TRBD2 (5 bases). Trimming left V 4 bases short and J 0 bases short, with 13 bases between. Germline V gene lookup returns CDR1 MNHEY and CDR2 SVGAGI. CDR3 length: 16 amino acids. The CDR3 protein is CASSWRSFSSYNEQFF. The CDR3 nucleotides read TGTGCCAGCAGTTGGAGGTCTTTCAGCTCCTACAATGAGCAGTTCTTC.

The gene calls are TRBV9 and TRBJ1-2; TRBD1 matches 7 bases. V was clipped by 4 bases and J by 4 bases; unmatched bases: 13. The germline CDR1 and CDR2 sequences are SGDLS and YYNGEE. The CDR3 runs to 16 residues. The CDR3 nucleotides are TGTGCCAGCAGCCCCACAAGAGACAGGGACGGCTATGGCTACACCTTC. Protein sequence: CASSPTRDRDGYGYTF.

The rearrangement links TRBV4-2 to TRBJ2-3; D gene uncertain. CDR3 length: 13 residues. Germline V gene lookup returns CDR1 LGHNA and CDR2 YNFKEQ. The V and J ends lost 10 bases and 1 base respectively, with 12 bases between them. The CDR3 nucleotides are TGTGCCACCTGGGTCCAGGGCACAGATACGCAGTATTTT. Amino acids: CATWVQGTDTQYF.

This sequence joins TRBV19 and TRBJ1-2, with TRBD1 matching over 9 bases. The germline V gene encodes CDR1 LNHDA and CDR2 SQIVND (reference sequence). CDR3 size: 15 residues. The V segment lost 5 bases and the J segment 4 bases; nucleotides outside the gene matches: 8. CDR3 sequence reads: CASSLPDRGGYGYTF. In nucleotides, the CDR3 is TGTGCCAGTAGTCTCCCGGACAGGGGTGGCTATGGCTACACCTTC.

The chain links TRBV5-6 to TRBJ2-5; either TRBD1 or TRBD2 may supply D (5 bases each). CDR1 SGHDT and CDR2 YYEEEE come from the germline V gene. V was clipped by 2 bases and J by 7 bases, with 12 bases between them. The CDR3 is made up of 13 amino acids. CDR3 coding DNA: TGTGCCAGCAGCTTCGGGACCCCAGGGACCCAGTACTTC. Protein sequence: CASSFGTPGTQYF.

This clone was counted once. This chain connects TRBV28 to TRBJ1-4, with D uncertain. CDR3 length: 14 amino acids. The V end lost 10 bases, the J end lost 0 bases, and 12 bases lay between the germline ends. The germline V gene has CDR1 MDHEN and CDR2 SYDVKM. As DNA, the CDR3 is TGTGCCACCACGCGTTTTTCAACTAATGAAAAACTGTTTTTT. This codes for CATTRFSTNEKLFF.

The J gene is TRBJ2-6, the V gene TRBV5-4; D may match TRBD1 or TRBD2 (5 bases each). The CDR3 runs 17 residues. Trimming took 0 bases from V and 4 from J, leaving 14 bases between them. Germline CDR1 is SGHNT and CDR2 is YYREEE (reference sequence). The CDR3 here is CASSLAFPRGGANVLTF. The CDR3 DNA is TGTGCCAGCAGCTTGGCGTTTCCGAGGGGAGGGGCCAACGTCCTGACTTTC.

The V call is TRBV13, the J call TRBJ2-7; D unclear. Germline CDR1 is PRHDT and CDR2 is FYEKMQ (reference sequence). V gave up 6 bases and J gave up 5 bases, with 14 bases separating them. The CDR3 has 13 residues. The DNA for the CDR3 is TGTGCCAGCAGGGGCCCAATTGGAAACGAGCAGTACTTC. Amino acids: CASRGPIGNEQYF.

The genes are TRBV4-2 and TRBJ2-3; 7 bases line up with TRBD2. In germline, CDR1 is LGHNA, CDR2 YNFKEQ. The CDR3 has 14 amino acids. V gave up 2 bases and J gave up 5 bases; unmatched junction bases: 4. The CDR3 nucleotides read TGTGCCAGCAGCCAAAAGGGGAGGGGAGATACGCAGTATTTT. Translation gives CASSQKGRGDTQYF.